Ten or more counts support the clone carrying this T cell receptor beta chain. Its specificity is unknown. The data originate from a study of spatial heterogeneity in lung cancer. From germline, CDR1 is SGHVS and CDR2 FQNEAQ. Trimming took off 2 bases at V and 2 bases at J, with 10 bases between the two ends. The CDR3 runs 14 residues. Time point described: sample taken at primary tumor resection. Findings and caveats of the study: Expanded alpha and beta TCR counts within tumors tracked tumor mutation counts.

The library protocol tagged each TCR cDNA with a unique molecular identifier. In TCRdb, the 5' RACE reads were re-called with MiXCR into one record per CDR3 protein. Here the sample spans 20,000 to 25,000 distinct CDR3 sequences, 5% to 7.5% being singletons. The sequencing used lung tumor tissue, collected at surgery. The sequence was collected from a male donor with early-stage non-small cell lung cancer. The rearrangement joins TRBV7-8 to TRBJ2-7; D gene uncertain. The CDR3 DNA follows: TGTGCCAGCAGCTTACTTGTCAGGCCCTACGAGCAGTACTTC. Translating gives CASSLLVRPYEQYF. The variable domain in full, completed from reference TRBV7-8 and TRBJ2-7, reads GAGVSQSPRYKVAKRGQDVALRCDPISGHVSLFWYQQALGQGPEFLTYFQNEAQLDKSGLPSDRFFAERPEGSVSTLKIQRTQQEDSAVYLCASSLLVRPYEQYFGPGTRLTVT.